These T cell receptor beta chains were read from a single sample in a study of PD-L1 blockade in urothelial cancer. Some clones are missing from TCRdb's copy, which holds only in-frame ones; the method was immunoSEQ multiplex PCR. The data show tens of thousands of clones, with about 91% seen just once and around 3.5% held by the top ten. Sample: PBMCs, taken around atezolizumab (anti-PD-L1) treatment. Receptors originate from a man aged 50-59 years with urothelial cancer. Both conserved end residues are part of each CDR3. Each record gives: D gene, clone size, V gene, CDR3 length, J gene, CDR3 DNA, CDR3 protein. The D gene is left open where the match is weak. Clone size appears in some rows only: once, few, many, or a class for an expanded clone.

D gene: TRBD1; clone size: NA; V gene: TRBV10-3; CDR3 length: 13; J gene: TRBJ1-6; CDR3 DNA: TGTGCCATCACCGGACAGGGGAATTCACCCCTCCACTTT; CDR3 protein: CAITGQGNSPLHF
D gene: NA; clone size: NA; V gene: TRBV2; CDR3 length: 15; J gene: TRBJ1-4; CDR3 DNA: TGTGCCAGCAGAGACCGGACAGTCGTTGGTGAAAAACTGTTTTTT; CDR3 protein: CASRDRTVVGEKLFF
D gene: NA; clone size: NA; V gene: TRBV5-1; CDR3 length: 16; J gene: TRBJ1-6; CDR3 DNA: TGCGCCAGCCGGGAGGGGGGGAGCTCCTATAATTCACCCCTCCACTTT; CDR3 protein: CASREGGSSYNSPLHF
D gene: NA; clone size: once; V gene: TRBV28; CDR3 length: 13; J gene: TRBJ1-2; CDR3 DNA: TGTGCCAGCAGTTTACCCTTTTTCTATGGCTACACCTTC; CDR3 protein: CASSLPFFYGYTF
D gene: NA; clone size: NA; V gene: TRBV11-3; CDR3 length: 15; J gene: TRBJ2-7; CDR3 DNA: TGTGCCAGCAGCTTAGTCCGGTGCCGTGCCTACGAGCAGTACTTC; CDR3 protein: CASSLVRCRAYEQYF
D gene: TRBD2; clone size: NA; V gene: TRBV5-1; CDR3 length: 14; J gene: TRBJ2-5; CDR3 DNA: TGCGCCAGCAGCCATTTATCGGGAGGTGAGACCCAGTACTTC; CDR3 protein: CASSHLSGGETQYF
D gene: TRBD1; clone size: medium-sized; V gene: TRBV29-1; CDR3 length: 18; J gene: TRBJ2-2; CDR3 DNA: TGCAGCGCCCGGATTCGGACAGGGGGCTTCGCGAACACCGGGGAGCTGTTTTTT; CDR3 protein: CSARIRTGGFANTGELFF
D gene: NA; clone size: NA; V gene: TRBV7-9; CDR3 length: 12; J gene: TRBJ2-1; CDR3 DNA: TGTGCCAGCAGCTTCCAGGGTAATGAGCAGTTCTTC; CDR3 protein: CASSFQGNEQFF
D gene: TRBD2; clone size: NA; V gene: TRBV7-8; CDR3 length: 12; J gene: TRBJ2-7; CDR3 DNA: TGTGCCAGCCACGGGGGGGTTGCCGAGCAGTACTTC; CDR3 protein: CASHGGVAEQYF
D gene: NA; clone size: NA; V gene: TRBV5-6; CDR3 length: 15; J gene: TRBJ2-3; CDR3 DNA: TGTGCCAGCAGCTTGAGGCGGGGCGGCACAGATACGCAGTATTTT; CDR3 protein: CASSLRRGGTDTQYF
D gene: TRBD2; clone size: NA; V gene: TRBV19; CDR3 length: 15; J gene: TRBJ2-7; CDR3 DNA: TGTGCCAGTAGTACAGCGGGAGGACGGTCCTACGAGCAGTACTTC; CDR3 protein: CASSTAGGRSYEQYF
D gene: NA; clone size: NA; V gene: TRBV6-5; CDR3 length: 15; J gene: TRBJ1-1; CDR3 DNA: TGTGCCAGCAGTTACTCGGGGGGGGCCAGGACTGAAGCTTTCTTT; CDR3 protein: CASSYSGGARTEAFF
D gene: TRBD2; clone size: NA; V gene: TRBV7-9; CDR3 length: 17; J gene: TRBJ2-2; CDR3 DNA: TGTGCCAGCAGCTTAGTGGGACTAGCGGGGCTCCACGGGGAGCTGTTTTTT; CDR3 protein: CASSLVGLAGLHGELFF
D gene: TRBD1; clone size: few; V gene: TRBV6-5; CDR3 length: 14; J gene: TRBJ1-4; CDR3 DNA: TGTGCCAGCAGCCCACAGGGGGTCGGCGAAAAACTGTTTTTT; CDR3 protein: CASSPQGVGEKLFF
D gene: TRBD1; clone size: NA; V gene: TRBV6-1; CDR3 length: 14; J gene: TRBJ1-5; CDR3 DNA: TGTGCCAGCAGTCGGACAGGGGTTAATCAGCCCCAGCATTTT; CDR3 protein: CASSRTGVNQPQHF
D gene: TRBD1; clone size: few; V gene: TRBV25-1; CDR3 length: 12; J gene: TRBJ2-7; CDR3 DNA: TGTGCCAGCACAGGGGGCTGGTACGAGCAGTACTTC; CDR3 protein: CASTGGWYEQYF
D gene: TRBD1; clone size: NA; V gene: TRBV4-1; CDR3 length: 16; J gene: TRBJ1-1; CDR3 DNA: TGCGCCAGCAGCAGCTTCTCCGGGACAGGGCGCACTGAAGCTTTCTTT; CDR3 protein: CASSSFSGTGRTEAFF
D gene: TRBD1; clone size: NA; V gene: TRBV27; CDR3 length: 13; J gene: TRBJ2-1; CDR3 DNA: TGTGCCACCGGGACAGTCTCCTACAATGAGCAGTTCTTC; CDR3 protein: CATGTVSYNEQFF
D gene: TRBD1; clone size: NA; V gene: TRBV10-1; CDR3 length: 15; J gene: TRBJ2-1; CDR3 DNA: TGCGCCAGCAGTCCTGGACAGGTGCCCTACAATGAGCAGTTCTTC; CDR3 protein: CASSPGQVPYNEQFF
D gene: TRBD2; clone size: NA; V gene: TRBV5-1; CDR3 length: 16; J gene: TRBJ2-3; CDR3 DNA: TGCGCCAGCAGCTCGGGGACTAGCGGAAGCACAGATACGCAGTATTTT; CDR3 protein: CASSSGTSGSTDTQYF
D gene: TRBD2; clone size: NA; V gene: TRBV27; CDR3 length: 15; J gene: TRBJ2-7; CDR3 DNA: TGTGCCAGCAGTTTAGGGACTAGCGGGAGGGCTGAGCAGTACTTC; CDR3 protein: CASSLGTSGRAEQYF
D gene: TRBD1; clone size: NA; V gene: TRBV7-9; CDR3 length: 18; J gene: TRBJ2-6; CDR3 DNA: TGTGCCAGCAGCTTAGCAGGACAGGGGGCGTCTGGGGCCAACGTCCTGACTTTC; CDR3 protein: CASSLAGQGASGANVLTF
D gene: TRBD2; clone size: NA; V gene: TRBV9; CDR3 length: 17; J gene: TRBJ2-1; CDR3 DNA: TGTGCCAGCAGCGGAAGCCAAGGGACTAGCGACCCCAATGAGCAGTTCTTC; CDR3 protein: CASSGSQGTSDPNEQFF
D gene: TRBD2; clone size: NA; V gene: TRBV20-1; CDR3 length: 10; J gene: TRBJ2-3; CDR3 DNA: TGCAGTGCTAGGACTAGCGCGCAGTATTTT; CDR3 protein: CSARTSAQYF
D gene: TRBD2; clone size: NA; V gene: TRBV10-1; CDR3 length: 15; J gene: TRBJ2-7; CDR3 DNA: TGCGCCAGCAGTGAGCCCGGGACTAGCGAAAACGAGCAGTACTTC; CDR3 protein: CASSEPGTSENEQYF
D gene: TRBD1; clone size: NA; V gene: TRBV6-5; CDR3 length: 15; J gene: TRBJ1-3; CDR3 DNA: TGTGCCAGCAGGACAGGGGGCTTATCGGTAAACACCATATATTTT; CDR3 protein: CASRTGGLSVNTIYF
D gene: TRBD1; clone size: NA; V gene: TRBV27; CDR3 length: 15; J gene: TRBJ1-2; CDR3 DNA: TGTGCCAGCAGTTTATCCACCGGGACAGGTCGTGGCTACACCTTC; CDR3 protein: CASSLSTGTGRGYTF
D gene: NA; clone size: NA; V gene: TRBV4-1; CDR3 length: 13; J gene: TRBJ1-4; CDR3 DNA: TGCGCCAGCAGCCTCGTTTTTTTGGAAAAACTGTTTTTT; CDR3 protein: CASSLVFLEKLFF
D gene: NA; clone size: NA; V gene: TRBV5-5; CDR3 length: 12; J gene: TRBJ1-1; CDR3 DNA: TGTGCCAGCAGCATAGATCAGGGGCAAGCTTTCTTT; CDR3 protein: CASSIDQGQAFF
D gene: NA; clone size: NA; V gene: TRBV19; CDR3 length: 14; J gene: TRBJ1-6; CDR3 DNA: TGTGCCAGTAGTAAGGACGGGGAAGCTTCACCCCTCCACTTT; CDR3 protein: CASSKDGEASPLHF
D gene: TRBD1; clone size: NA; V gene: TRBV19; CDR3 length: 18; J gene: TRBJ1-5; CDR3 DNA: TGTGCCAGTAGCGGCCGAAATATTCCGGGACAGGTCAATCAGCCCCAGCATTTT; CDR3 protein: CASSGRNIPGQVNQPQHF
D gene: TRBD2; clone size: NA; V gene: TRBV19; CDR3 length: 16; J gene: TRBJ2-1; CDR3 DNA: TGTGCCAGTTCTCAAACTGGCGGGAGGGCGGGAAATGAGCAGTTCTTC; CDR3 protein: CASSQTGGRAGNEQFF
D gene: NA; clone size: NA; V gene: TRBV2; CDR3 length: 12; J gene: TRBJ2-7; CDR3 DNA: TGTGCCAGCTGCCCCCCCGGGGGCGAGCAGTACTTC; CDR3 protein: CASCPPGGEQYF
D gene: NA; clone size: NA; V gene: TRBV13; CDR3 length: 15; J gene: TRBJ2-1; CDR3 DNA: TGTGCCAGCAGCTCAGTTACAGGGTCGGGCGCGGCGCAGTTCTTC; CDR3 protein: CASSSVTGSGAAQFF
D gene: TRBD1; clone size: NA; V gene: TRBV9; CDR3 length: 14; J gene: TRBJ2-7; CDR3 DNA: TGTGCCAGCAGCGTTGGACAGGGGGCGCGCGAGCAGTACTTC; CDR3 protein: CASSVGQGAREQYF
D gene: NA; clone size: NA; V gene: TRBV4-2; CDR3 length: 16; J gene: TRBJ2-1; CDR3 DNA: TGTGCCAGCAGCCAAGCGGGGGGCGGCTCCTACAATGAGCAGTTCTTC; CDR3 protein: CASSQAGGGSYNEQFF
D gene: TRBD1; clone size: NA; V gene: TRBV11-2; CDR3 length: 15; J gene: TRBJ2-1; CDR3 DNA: TGTGCCAGCAGCCCGAGGACAGGGGGATCTGGTGAGCAGTTCTTC; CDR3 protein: CASSPRTGGSGEQFF
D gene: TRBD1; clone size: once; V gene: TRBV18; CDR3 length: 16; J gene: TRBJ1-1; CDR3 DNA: TGTGCCAGCTCACCACTCCCCACAGGGGGCAACACTGAAGCTTTCTTT; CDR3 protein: CASSPLPTGGNTEAFF
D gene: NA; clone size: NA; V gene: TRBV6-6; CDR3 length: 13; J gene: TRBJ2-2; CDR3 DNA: TGTTTCAGCAGTTACTCGGGGCGCGGGGAGCTGTTTTTT; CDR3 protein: CFSSYSGRGELFF
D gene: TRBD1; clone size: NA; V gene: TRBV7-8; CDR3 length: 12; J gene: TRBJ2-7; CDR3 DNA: TGTGCCCGAGGACAGGACTCCTACGAGCAGTACTTC; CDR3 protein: CARGQDSYEQYF
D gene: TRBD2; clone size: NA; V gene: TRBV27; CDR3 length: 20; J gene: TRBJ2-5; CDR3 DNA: TGTGCCAGCAGCCGCACACCCGGGACTAGCGGGGGGGGGATCCAAGAGACCCAGTACTTC; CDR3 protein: CASSRTPGTSGGGIQETQYF
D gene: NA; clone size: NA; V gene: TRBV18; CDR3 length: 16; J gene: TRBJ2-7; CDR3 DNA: TGTGCCAGCTCACCGTTGGGGGCCACAGTAACCTACGAGCAGTACTTC; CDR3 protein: CASSPLGATVTYEQYF
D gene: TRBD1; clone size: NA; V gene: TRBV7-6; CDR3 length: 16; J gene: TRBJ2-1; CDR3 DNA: TGTGCCAGCAGCTTTAACCGGGACAGGGGCCTCAATGAGCAGTTCTTC; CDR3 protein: CASSFNRDRGLNEQFF
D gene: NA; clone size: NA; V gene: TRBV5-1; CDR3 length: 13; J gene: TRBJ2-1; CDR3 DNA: TGCGCCAGCAGCCCCGAGGGCACTCTCAAACACTTCTTC; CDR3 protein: CASSPEGTLKHFF
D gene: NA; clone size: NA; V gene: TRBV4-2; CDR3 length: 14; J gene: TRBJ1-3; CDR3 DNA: TGTGCCAGCAGCCTGGGAGGGGCTGGAAACACCATATATTTT; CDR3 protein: CASSLGGAGNTIYF
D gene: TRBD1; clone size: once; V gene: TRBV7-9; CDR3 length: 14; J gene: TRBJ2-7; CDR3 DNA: TGTGCCAGCAGCCCCGGACAGGGTAACTACGAGCAGTACTTC; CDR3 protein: CASSPGQGNYEQYF
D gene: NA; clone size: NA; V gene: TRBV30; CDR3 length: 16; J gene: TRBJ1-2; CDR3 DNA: TGTGCCTGGATCCCGCATCCGGGACTGGATATCTATGGCTACACCTTC; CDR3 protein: CAWIPHPGLDIYGYTF
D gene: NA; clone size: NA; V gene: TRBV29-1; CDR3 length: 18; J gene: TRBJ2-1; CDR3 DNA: TGCAGCGTTGGGGGGGCCTGGGCGAGCGGGGAATCCTACAATGAGCAGTTCTTC; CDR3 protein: CSVGGAWASGESYNEQFF
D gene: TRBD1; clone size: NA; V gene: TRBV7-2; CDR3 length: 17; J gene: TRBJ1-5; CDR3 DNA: TGTGCCAGCAGCTCGCCGGGACAGGCCTATAGCAATCAGCCCCAGCATTTT; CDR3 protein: CASSSPGQAYSNQPQHF
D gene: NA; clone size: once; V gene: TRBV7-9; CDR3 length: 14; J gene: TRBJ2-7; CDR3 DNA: TGTGCCAGCAGCCTCCGGGGGTCCGTATACGAGCAGTACTTC; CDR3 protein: CASSLRGSVYEQYF
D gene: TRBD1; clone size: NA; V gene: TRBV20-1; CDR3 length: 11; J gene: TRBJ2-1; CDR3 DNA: TGCAGTGCTAGGGCCACAGGGGGGACGTTCTTC; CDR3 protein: CSARATGGTFF
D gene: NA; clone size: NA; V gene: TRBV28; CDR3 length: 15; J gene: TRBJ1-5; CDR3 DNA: TGTGCCAGCAGTTTACCCCCACCGGGCAATCAGCCCCAGCATTTT; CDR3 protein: CASSLPPPGNQPQHF
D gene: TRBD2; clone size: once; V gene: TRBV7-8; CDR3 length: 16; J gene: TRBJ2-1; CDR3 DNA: TGTGCCAGCAGCCGGACTAGCGGGGGGGTCAAGTATGAGCAGTTCTTC; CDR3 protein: CASSRTSGGVKYEQFF